This T cell receptor (beta chain) came from a study of T cell changes during pregnancy in multiple sclerosis. Germline V lookup: CDR1 PRHDT, CDR2 FYEKMQ (reference sequence). V was clipped by 0 bases and J by 0 bases; unmatched bases: 14. The CDR3 totals 21 residues. Only in-frame clones appear in the TCRdb table, and some are missing; sequencing was by immunoSEQ multiplex PCR. The sample lists roughly 60,000 clones; roughly nine tenths were seen once. The chain employs TRBV13 and TRBJ2-6, with 7 bases that match TRBD1. This receptor was identified in a female donor with multiple sclerosis, enrolled in a pregnancy study. The sample consisted of peripheral blood, taken before pregnancy. DNA of the CDR3: TGTGCCAGCAGCTTAGGGCCCTTCCCGGGACAGCAGAACTCTGGGGCCAACGTCCTGACTTTC. This translates into CASSLGPFPGQQNSGANVLTF. The whole variable domain, remainder taken from reference TRBV13 and TRBJ2-6, is AAGVIQSPRHLIKEKRETATLKCYPIPRHDTVYWYQQGPGQDPQFLISFYEKMQSDKGSIPDRFSAQQFSDYHSELNMSSLELGDSALYFCASSLGPFPGQQNSGANVLTFGAGSRLTVL.